The rows below give T cell receptor beta chains drawn from one sample of a study of blood T cell repertoires in COVID-19. Sequenced by immunoSEQ multiplex PCR; TCRdb stores in-frame clones only, minus some. This sample carries around 81,000 clones, 80% to 90% of them seen once, and the ten largest clones take around 5%. Specimen: peripheral blood. These receptors were obtained from an elderly woman with acute or convalescent COVID-19. CDR3s include the opening cysteine and the closing phenylalanine or tryptophan. The D gene is left open where the match is weak. Expanded clones are given a class, and other clones once, few, many or no size at all.

clone size	D gene	V gene	J gene	CDR3 protein	CDR3 DNA
.	TRBD1	TRBV5-5	TRBJ1-1	CASSFPGTGKTEAFF	TGTGCCAGCAGCTTCCCCGGGACAGGGAAGACTGAAGCTTTCTTT
.	.	TRBV3-1/TRBV3-2	TRBJ1-1	CASSWTSGDRTEAFF	TGTGCCAGCAGCTGGACTTCCGGGGATCGCACTGAAGCTTTCTTT
.	.	TRBV11-2	TRBJ2-7	CASRVAEGVRYEQYF	TGTGCCAGCAGAGTGGCCGAGGGGGTTAGGTACGAGCAGTACTTC
.	TRBD1	TRBV29-1	TRBJ1-2	CSVKGANYGYTF	TGCAGCGTAAAGGGGGCCAACTATGGCTACACCTTC
few	TRBD2	TRBV6-5	TRBJ2-3	CASSYVAGANTDTQYF	TGTGCCAGCAGTTACGTAGCGGGGGCCAACACAGATACGCAGTATTTT
.	TRBD2	TRBV5-8	TRBJ2-5	CASSLGLAGHQETQYF	TGTGCCAGCAGCTTGGGGCTAGCGGGGCACCAAGAGACCCAGTACTTC
.	TRBD2	TRBV19	TRBJ2-3	CASTDLGASGYTDTQYF	TGTGCCAGTACCGACCTAGGGGCTAGCGGATACACAGATACGCAGTATTTT
.	.	TRBV18	TRBJ2-7	CASSPAGSEQYF	TGTGCCAGCTCACCCGCCGGTTCCGAGCAGTACTTC
.	.	TRBV5-1	TRBJ2-3	CASSLDAGRVTDTQYF	TGCGCCAGCAGCTTAGACGCAGGGCGCGTCACAGATACGCAGTATTTT
.	TRBD2	TRBV7-9	TRBJ2-7	CASSQPGTSDEQYF	TGTGCCAGCAGCCAACCCGGGACTAGCGACGAGCAGTACTTC
.	.	TRBV19	TRBJ2-2	CASSIGQGPRGELFF	TGTGCCAGTAGTATCGGGCAGGGGCCCCGCGGGGAGCTGTTTTTT
.	.	TRBV9	TRBJ2-3	CASSERISADTQYF	TGTGCCAGCAGCGAACGCATCTCGGCAGATACGCAGTATTTT
.	TRBD1	TRBV6-2/TRBV6-3	TRBJ1-1	CASSPETGTEAFF	TGTGCCAGCAGCCCTGAGACAGGGACCGAAGCTTTCTTT
once	.	TRBV2	TRBJ2-7	CASQLGGFYEQYF	TGTGCCAGCCAACTGGGGGGTTTCTACGAGCAGTACTTC
.	TRBD2	TRBV18	TRBJ2-7	CASSGLAVGADEQYF	TGTGCCAGCTCAGGACTAGCGGTCGGAGCGGACGAGCAGTACTTC
.	.	TRBV7-3	TRBJ2-1	CASSFSRNNEQFF	TGTGCCAGCAGCTTCAGTCGAAACAATGAGCAGTTCTTC
.	.	TRBV6-2/TRBV6-3	TRBJ2-7	CASSTYRLRGIYEQYF	TGTGCCAGCAGTACCTACCGCTTACGGGGGATCTACGAGCAGTACTTC
.	.	TRBV21-1	TRBJ2-3	CASSKVSTGGCLTTDTQYF	TGTGCCAGCAGCAAAGTCTCGACGGGGGGCTGTCTGACCACAGATACGCAGTATTTT
.	.	TRBV30	TRBJ1-1	CAWDKNTEAFF	TGTGCCTGGGACAAGAACACTGAAGCTTTCTTT
once	TRBD1	TRBV19	TRBJ1-2	CASSYDPGGNYGYTF	TGTGCCAGTAGTTATGACCCAGGGGGTAACTATGGCTACACCTTC
.	.	TRBV6-5	TRBJ1-1	CASRPEQGGNTEAFF	TGTGCCAGCAGGCCGGAACAGGGCGGGAACACTGAAGCTTTCTTT
.	.	TRBV6-1	TRBJ2-1	CASSDRGDEQFF	TGTGCCAGCAGTGATCGCGGGGATGAGCAGTTCTTC
.	TRBD1	TRBV11-2	TRBJ1-3	CASSLGQGTGNTIYF	TGTGCCAGCAGCTTAGGACAGGGAACTGGAAACACCATATATTTT
.	.	TRBV7-9	TRBJ2-7	CASSRTGRANEQYF	TGTGCCAGCAGCCGGACAGGGAGGGCGAACGAGCAGTACTTC
.	TRBD2	TRBV10-3	TRBJ2-3	CATRTSGGTNTQYF	TGTGCCACCCGGACTAGTGGAGGCACTAATACGCAGTATTTT
.	.	TRBV19	TRBJ2-6	CASTGGQRLGGANVLTF	TGTGCCAGTACCGGGGGACAGCGGCTCGGTGGGGCCAACGTCCTGACTTTC
.	TRBD1	TRBV5-1	TRBJ2-5	CASTPGTGSQETQYF	TGCGCCAGCACCCCTGGGACAGGCAGTCAAGAGACCCAGTACTTC
.	TRBD1	TRBV28	TRBJ1-6	CASGTGDSPLHF	TGTGCCAGCGGGACAGGGGATTCACCCCTCCACTTT
.	TRBD1	TRBV27	TRBJ1-2	CASSLSGTGNNYGYTF	TGTGCCAGCAGTTTATCCGGGACAGGGAATAACTATGGCTACACCTTC
.	.	TRBV28	TRBJ2-7	CASSGGPYEQYF	TGTGCCAGCAGTGGCGGGCCCTACGAGCAGTACTTC
.	.	TRBV4-2	TRBJ1-2	CASSQEAGSYYGYTF	TGTGCCAGCAGCCAAGAGGCAGGGTCTTACTATGGCTACACCTTC
few	TRBD1	TRBV2	TRBJ1-1	CASSRDRGRAEAFF	TGTGCCAGCAGTAGGGACAGGGGGCGGGCTGAAGCTTTCTTT
.	TRBD1	TRBV4-3	TRBJ1-2	CASSRQGADYGYTF	TGCGCCAGCAGCCGACAGGGGGCGGACTATGGCTACACCTTC
.	.	TRBV6-5	TRBJ2-7	CASSYSRVQAYEQYF	TGTGCCAGCAGTTACTCCAGGGTGCAGGCCTACGAGCAGTACTTC
.	.	TRBV5-1	TRBJ2-7	CASSLKASYEQYF	TGCGCCAGCAGCTTGAAAGCCTCCTACGAGCAGTACTTC
.	TRBD1	TRBV5-5	TRBJ1-5	CASSPGQGFSNQPQHF	TGTGCCAGCAGCCCCGGACAGGGCTTTAGCAATCAGCCCCAGCATTTT